This T cell receptor (beta chain) was identified in a study of technical replicates of blood from several donors. The CDR3 is 15 residues long. CDR1 is MNHEY and CDR2 is SMNVEV in the germline V gene (reference sequence). V shed 5 bases and J 5 bases; nucleotides not matched to a gene: 8. The data were produced by immunoSEQ multiplex PCR, yet TCRdb's version contains in-frame clones alone and is incomplete. The sample contains more than 90,000 clones, 90% to 97% of which appear only once. Material for sequencing was T cells isolated from PBMCs. This receptor was obtained from a human donor in good health. This chain joins TRBV27 and TRBJ1-4; 7 nucleotides line up with TRBD1. Written as DNA, the CDR3 is TGTGCCAGCAGTCCAAGGACAGGACAGAATGAAAAACTGTTTTTT. The encoded protein is CASSPRTGQNEKLFF. Using reference TRBV27 and TRBJ1-4 for the parts outside the CDR3, the full variable domain is EAQVTQNPRYLITVTGKKLTVTCSQNMNHEYMSWYRQDPGLGLRQIYYSMNVEVTDKGDVPEGYKVSRKEKRNFPLILESPSPNQTSLYFCASSPRTGQNEKLFFGSGTQLSVL.